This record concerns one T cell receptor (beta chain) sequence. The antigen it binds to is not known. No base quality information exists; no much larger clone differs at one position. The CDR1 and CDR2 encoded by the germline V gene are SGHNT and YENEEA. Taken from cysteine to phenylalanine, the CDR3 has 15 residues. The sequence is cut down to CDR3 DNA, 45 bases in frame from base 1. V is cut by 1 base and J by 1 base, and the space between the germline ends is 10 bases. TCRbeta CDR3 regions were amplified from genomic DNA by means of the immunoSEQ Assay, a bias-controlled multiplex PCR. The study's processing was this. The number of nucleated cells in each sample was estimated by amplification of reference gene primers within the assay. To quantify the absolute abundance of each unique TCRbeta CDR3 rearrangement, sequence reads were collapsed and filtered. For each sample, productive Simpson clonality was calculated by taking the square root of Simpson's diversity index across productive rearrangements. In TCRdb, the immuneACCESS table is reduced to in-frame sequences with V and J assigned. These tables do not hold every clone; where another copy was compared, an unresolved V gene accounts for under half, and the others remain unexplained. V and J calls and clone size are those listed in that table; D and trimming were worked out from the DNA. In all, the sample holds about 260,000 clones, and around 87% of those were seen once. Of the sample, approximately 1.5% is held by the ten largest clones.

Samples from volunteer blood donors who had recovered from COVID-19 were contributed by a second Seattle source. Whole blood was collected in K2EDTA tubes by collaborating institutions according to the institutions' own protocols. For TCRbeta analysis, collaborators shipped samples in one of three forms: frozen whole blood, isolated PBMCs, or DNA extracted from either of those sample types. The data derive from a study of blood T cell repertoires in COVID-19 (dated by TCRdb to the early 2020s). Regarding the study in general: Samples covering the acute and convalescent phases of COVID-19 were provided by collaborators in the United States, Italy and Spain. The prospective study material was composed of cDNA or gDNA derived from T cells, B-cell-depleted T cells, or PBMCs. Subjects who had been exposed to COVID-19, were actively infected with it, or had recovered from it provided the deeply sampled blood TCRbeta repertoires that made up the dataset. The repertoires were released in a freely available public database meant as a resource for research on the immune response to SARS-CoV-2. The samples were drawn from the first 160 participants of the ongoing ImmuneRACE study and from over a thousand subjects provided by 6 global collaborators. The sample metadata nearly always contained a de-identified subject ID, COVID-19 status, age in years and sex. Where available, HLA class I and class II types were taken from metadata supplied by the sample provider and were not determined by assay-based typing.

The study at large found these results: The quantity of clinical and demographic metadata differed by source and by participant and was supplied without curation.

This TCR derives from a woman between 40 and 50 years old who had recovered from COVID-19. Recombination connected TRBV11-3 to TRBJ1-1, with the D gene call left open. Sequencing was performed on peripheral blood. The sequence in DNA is TGTGCCAGCAGCTTAGGGCCTGGCGGGAACACTGAAGCTTTCTTT. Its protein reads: CASSLGPGGNTEAFF.